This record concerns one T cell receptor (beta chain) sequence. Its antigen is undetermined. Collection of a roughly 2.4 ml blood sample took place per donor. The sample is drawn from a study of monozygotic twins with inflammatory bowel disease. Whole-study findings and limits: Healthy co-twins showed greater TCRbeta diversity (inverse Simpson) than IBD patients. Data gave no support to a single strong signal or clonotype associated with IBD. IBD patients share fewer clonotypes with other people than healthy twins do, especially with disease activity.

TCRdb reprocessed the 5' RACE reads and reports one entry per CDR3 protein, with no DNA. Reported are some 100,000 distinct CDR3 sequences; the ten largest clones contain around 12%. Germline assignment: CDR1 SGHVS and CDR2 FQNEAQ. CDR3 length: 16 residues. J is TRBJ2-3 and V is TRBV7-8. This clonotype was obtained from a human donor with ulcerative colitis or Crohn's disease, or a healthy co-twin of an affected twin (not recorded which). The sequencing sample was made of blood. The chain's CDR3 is CASSSLSGISTDTQYF.